The clone carrying this TCR beta chain was counted between two and nine times. The germline V gene encodes CDR1 SGHTA and CDR2 FQGNSA. The CDR3 runs 14 residues. Trimming cost V 3 bases and J 2 bases, with 11 bases left between them. The data derive from a study of blood T cells in healthy people across ages. With a J-beta primer mix and a sample-barcoded 5' primer, a second PCR ran 7 to 11 cycles. TCRdb independently ran MiXCR on the 5' RACE reads; one entry per CDR3 protein. The sample has about a million distinct CDR3 sequences, 35% to 40% seen once; the top ten hold roughly 14%. This chain links TRBV7-2 with TRBJ2-7; tentatively, D is TRBD1 (5 bases). Sequencing was done on a sample of blood. The receptor's source is a young man in good health. The CDR3 spells CASSFPGKAYEQYF. DNA for the CDR3: TGTGCCAGCAGCTTCCCAGGGAAAGCCTACGAGCAGTACTTC.